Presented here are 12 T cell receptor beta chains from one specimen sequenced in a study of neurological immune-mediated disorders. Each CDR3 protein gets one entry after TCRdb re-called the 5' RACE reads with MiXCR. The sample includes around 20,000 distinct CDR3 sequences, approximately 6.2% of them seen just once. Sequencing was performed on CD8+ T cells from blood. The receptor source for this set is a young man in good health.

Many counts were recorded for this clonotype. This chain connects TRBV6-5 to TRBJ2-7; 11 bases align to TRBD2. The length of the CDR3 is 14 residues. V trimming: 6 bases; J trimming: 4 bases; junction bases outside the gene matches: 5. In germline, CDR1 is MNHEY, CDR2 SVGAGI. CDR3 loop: CASSLAGGRYEQYF. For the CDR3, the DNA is TGTGCCAGCAGCCTAGCGGGGGGAAGATACGAGCAGTACTTC.

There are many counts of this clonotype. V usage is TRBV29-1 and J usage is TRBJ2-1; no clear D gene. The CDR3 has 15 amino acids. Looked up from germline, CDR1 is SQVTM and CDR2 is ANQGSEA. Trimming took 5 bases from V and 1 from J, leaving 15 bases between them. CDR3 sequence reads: CSVPPARQSYNEQFF. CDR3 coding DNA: TGCAGCGTTCCCCCCGCTAGACAATCCTACAATGAGCAGTTCTTC.

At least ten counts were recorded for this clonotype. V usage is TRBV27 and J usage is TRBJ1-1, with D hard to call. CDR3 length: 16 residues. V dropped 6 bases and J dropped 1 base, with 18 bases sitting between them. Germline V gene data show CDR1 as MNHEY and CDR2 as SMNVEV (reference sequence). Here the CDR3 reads CASSTGWGAANTEAFF. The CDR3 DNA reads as TGTGCCAGCAGCACCGGATGGGGTGCGGCGAACACTGAAGCTTTCTTT.

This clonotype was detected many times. In DNA form, the CDR3 reads TGTGCCAGCAGTCCTACTCGTCCTGGAGAGACCCAGTACTTC. Translating gives CASSPTRPGETQYF. This rearrangement joins TRBV27 to TRBJ2-5; D gene uncertain. This CDR3 comprises 14 residues. Trimming took off 5 bases at V and 4 bases at J, with 14 bases between the two ends. Germline V gives CDR1 MNHEY, CDR2 SMNVEV (reference sequence).

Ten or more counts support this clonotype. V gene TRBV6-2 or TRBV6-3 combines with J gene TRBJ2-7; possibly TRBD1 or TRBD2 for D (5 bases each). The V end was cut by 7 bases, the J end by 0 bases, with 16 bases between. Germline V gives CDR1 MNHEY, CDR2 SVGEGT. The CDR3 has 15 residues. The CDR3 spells CASTSGTADSYEQYF. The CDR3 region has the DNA TGTGCCAGCACCTCCGGGACGGCCGACTCCTACGAGCAGTACTTC.

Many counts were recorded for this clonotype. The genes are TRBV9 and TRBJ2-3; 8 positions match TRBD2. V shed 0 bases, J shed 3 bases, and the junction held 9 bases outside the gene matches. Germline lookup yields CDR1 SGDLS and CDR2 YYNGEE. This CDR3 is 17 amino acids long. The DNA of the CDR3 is TGTGCCAGCAGCGTAGCCTGGGCTAGCGGGCCAACAGATACGCAGTATTTT. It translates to CASSVAWASGPTDTQYF.

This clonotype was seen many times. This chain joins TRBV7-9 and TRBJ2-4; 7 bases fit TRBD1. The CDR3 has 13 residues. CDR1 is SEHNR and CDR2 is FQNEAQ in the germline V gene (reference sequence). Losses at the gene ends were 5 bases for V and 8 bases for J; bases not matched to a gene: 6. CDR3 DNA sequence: TGTGCCAGCAGCCCCACAGGGGCCGACATTCAGTACTTC. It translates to CASSPTGADIQYF.

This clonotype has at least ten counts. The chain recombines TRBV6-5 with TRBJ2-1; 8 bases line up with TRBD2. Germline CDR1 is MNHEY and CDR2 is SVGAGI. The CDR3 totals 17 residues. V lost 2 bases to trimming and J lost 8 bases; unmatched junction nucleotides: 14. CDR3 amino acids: CASSYDGGAYTRDEQFF. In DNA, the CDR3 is TGTGCCAGCAGTTACGACGGGGGGGCGTATACAAGGGATGAGCAGTTCTTC.

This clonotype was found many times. CDR3 sequence (DNA): TGTGCCAGCAGAGAGGAGGCTAGCGGGGGCACAGATACGCAGTATTTT. Amino acids: CASREEASGGTDTQYF. The chain joins TRBV6-5 to TRBJ2-3; 9 nucleotides align to TRBD2. This CDR3 contains 16 residues. J gave up 1 base and V 6 bases, and 8 bases lay outside the gene matches. Per the germline V gene, CDR1 is MNHEY and CDR2 is SVGAGI.

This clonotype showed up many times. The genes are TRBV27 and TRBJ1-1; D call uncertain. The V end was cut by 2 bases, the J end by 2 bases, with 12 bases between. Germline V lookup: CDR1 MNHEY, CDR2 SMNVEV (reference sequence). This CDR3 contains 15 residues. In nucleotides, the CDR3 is TGTGCCAGCAGTTTAACGGGAGGAACCAACACTGAAGCTTTCTTT. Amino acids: CASSLTGGTNTEAFF.

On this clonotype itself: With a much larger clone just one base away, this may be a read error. The CDR3 reads CVSSASFVSGNTIYF. The CDR3 DNA reads as TGTGTCAGCAGCGCCTCCTTCGTCTCTGGAAACACCATATATTTT. The chain links TRBV7-9 to TRBJ1-3; D call uncertain. Germline CDR1 SEHNR, CDR2 FQNEAQ (reference sequence). The CDR3 totals 15 residues.

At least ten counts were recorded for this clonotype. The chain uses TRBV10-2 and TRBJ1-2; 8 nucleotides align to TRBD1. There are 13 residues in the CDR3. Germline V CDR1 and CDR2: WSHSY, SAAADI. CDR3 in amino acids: CGTGAGGIGGYTF. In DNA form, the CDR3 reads TGCGGGACGGGAGCAGGGGGCATTGGGGGCTACACCTTC.